The 16 T cell receptor beta chains given below trace back to one sample, sequenced in a study of blood T cell repertoires in COVID-19. Sequencing used immunoSEQ multiplex PCR; TCRdb keeps in-frame clones, though not all of them. The sample lists about 58,000 clones; approximately 80% were seen once. The sample taken for sequencing was peripheral blood. These TCRs come from a man in his fifties or sixties with COVID-19, enrolled during active disease.

The chain uses TRBV10-2 and TRBJ2-2; 7 bases map to TRBD2. The germline V gene encodes CDR1 WSHSY and CDR2 SAAADI. This CDR3 spans 17 amino acids. After removal of 3 bases from V and 7 bases from J, the junction contained 14 bases not matched to a gene. CDR3 nucleotide sequence: TGCGCCAGCAGTGAACTTGTCGCGGGAGAGAGGATCGGGGAGCTGTTTTTT. Residues: CASSELVAGERIGELFF.

This CDR3 is CASKTGVRQETQYF. Here the CDR3 DNA reads TGTGCCAGTAAAACAGGGGTTCGTCAAGAGACCCAGTACTTC. V is TRBV19 and J is TRBJ2-5, with 7 bases matching TRBD1. This CDR3 has 14 amino acids. V lost 7 bases and J lost 2; bases outside the gene matches: 7. CDR1 is LNHDA, CDR2 SQIVND, per germline (reference sequence).

The V gene is TRBV24-1, the J gene TRBJ1-4; D may be TRBD1 (6 bases). The V end lost 4 bases, the J end lost 8 bases, and 16 bases lay between the germline ends. The CDR3 loop spans 15 amino acids. CDR1 and CDR2 (germline): KGHDR, SFDVKD. CDR3 coding DNA: TGTGCCACCAGTGACCCCGGGGGGGCGGAAGAAAAACTGTTTTTT. As protein: CATSDPGGAEEKLFF.

The chain uses TRBV3-1 (or the pseudogene TRBV3-2) and TRBJ2-3, with 7 bases identical to TRBD2. The V and J ends lost 5 bases and 5 bases, in that order; junction bases with no gene match: 7. The CDR3 runs to 14 residues. Germline V gene sequence: CDR1 LGHDT, CDR2 YNNKEL (reference sequence). The CDR3 bases are TGTGCCAGCAGCAGCCCTACTAGCGTAGATACGCAGTATTTT. Its protein is CASSSPTSVDTQYF.

V and J are TRBV9 and TRBJ2-3; 7 nucleotides line up with TRBD2. The CDR3 totals 15 residues. Germline lookup yields CDR1 SGDLS and CDR2 YYNGEE. V dropped 4 bases and J dropped 3; count of bases not matched to a gene: 8. The CDR3 nucleotides are TGTGCCAGCAGCACCACCTTGCGGGGGACAGATACGCAGTATTTT. It specifies CASSTTLRGTDTQYF.

The rearrangement uses TRBV5-1 and TRBJ1-4, with D perhaps matching TRBD1 (6 bases). Germline V gene data show CDR1 as SGHRS and CDR2 as YFSETQ. The CDR3 has 16 amino acids. Trimming shortened V by 5 bases and J by 0 bases, and 14 bases separated the two germline ends. CDR3 loop: CASRTGGATTNEKLFF. The CDR3 nucleotides are TGCGCCAGCAGGACAGGTGGGGCCACAACTAATGAAAAACTGTTTTTT.

The chain links TRBV5-4 to TRBJ1-4, with D possibly being TRBD1 (6 bases). With 2 bases removed from V and 7 bases from J, the gap between germline ends came to 12 bases. This CDR3 comprises 14 residues. CDR1 is SGHNT and CDR2 is YYREEE in the germline V gene (reference sequence). The CDR3 spells CASSFTGRSEKLFF. CDR3 DNA: TGTGCCAGCAGCTTCACAGGGCGGAGTGAAAAACTGTTTTTT.

Here the CDR3 DNA reads TGTGCCAGCAGCACTAGGACTAGCGGGAACGAGCAGTACTTC. Protein product: CASSTRTSGNEQYF. This chain links TRBV7-6 with TRBJ2-7; 12 bases match TRBD2. Germline values: CDR1 SGHVS, CDR2 FNYEAQ. This CDR3 is 14 amino acids long. The junction had 4 bases not matched to a gene; V was cut back by 5 bases and J by 5 bases. Looking up the rest from reference TRBV7-6 and TRBJ2-7 gives the full variable domain: GAGVSQSPRYKVTKRGQDVALRCDPISGHVSLYWYRQALGQGPEFLTYFNYEAQQDKSGLPNDRFSAERPEGSISTLTIQRTEQRDSAMYRCASSTRTSGNEQYFGPGTRLTVT.

This chain connects TRBV5-4 to TRBJ2-1, with 9 bases aligning to TRBD1. The CDR3 is 15 residues long. With V trimmed by 3 bases and J by 4 bases, 5 bases remained unmatched. The germline V gene has CDR1 SGHNT and CDR2 YYREEE (reference sequence). The CDR3: CASSSSGQGYNEQFF. CDR3 nucleotide sequence: TGTGCCAGCAGCTCGTCGGGACAGGGTTACAATGAGCAGTTCTTC.

The table lists this clone with a few counts. The chain carries TRBV10-3 and TRBJ2-3; 10 nucleotides align to TRBD1. CDR1 is ENHRY and CDR2 is SYGVKD in the germline V gene. V dropped 6 bases and J dropped 2; count of bases not matched to a gene: 5. This CDR3 spans 15 amino acids. The CDR3 here is CAISAGTGDTDTQYF. The CDR3 DNA sequence: TGTGCCATCAGCGCCGGGACAGGGGACACAGATACGCAGTATTTT.

The chain has TRBV5-1 and TRBJ1-2; 7 bases agree with TRBD1. The CDR3 loop spans 12 amino acids. V trimming: 7 bases; J trimming: 3 bases; junction bases outside the gene matches: 3. Germline values: CDR1 SGHRS, CDR2 YFSETQ. CDR3 amino acids: CASGTGDYGYTF. The CDR3 DNA reads as TGCGCCAGCGGCACAGGGGACTATGGCTACACCTTC.

The chain carries TRBV9 and TRBJ1-5, with 8 bases matching TRBD1. V was clipped by 2 bases and J by 4 bases; unmatched bases: 5. The germline V gene encodes CDR1 SGDLS and CDR2 YYNGEE. The CDR3 sequence is 15 residues long. Here the CDR3 DNA reads TGTGCCAGCAGCGTGACAGGGGTGGGGAATCAGCCCCAGCATTTT. This codes for CASSVTGVGNQPQHF.

The rearrangement joins TRBV11-1 to TRBJ1-1; 9 nucleotides line up with TRBD1. The CDR3 covers 13 residues. V gave up 3 bases and J gave up 10 bases; unmatched junction bases: 6. From germline, CDR1 is SGHAT and CDR2 FQDESV (reference sequence). CDR3 sequence (DNA): TGTGCCAGCAGCTTTACTTCGGACAGGGGAGCTTTCTTT. The encoded protein is CASSFTSDRGAFF.

The chain carries TRBV20-1 and TRBJ2-7; a weak D match, TRBD2 (5 bases). CDR1 is DFQATT and CDR2 is SNEGSKA in the germline V gene (reference sequence). The CDR3 contains 11 residues. V lost 6 bases and J 5 bases, leaving 11 bases between the germline ends. The CDR3 spells CSAKLGHEQYF. The CDR3 DNA sequence: TGCAGTGCAAAACTAGGGCACGAGCAGTACTTC.

V usage is TRBV6-5 and J usage is TRBJ2-3; 7 bases line up with TRBD1. V lost 3 bases and J lost 3; bases outside the gene matches: 3. Germline assignment: CDR1 MNHEY and CDR2 SVGAGI. This CDR3 contains 14 residues. For the CDR3, the DNA is TGTGCCAGCAGTTATGGGGGACAGACAGATACGCAGTATTTT. This codes for CASSYGGQTDTQYF.

This sequence joins TRBV11-2 and TRBJ1-6; the D is unclear. Trimming removed 7 bases from V and 7 bases from J, with 17 bases in between. This CDR3 is 15 amino acids long. Germline CDR1 is SGHAT and CDR2 is FQNNGV. The CDR3 region has the DNA TGTGCCAGCACCCCCGACCGGCGGCCAAATTCACCCCTCCACTTT. Protein: CASTPDRRPNSPLHF.